This T cell receptor (beta chain) was profiled in a study of T cell repertoires in cytomegalovirus infection. Study summary: Newly reported HLA-C-restricted and thoroughly characterized HLA-B-restricted CMV epitopes were employed. Overall study results and limits: The ex vivo response showed dominance by HLA-C-restricted CMV-specific TCR beta clonotypes. Of the TCR beta families, the public ones yielded a cumulative frequency that identified carriers of CMV plus the relevant HLA.

The V gene's germline CDR1 is SNHLY and CDR2 FYNNEI. Deletions cut 3 bases from V and 3 bases from J, with 14 bases between. The CDR3 covers 15 residues. Turning to this clonotype: Its cognate antigen is unknown.

MiXCR, run by TCRdb on the reads, gives a single entry per CDR3 protein. The sample records about 890,000 distinct CDR3 sequences, roughly 30% being singletons. The TCR comes from a human donor in good health (CMV status not recorded). Some clones in this sample may be carry-over from other donors' samples. The sample in question was cultured CD8+ T cells from PBMCs, obtained from culture after CMV antigen stimulation. The V gene is TRBV2, the J gene TRBJ1-1; D gene unclear. The CDR3 spells CASSDYGIGYTEAFF. The CDR3 coding sequence is TGTGCCAGCAGTGATTATGGAATCGGGTACACTGAAGCTTTCTTT.